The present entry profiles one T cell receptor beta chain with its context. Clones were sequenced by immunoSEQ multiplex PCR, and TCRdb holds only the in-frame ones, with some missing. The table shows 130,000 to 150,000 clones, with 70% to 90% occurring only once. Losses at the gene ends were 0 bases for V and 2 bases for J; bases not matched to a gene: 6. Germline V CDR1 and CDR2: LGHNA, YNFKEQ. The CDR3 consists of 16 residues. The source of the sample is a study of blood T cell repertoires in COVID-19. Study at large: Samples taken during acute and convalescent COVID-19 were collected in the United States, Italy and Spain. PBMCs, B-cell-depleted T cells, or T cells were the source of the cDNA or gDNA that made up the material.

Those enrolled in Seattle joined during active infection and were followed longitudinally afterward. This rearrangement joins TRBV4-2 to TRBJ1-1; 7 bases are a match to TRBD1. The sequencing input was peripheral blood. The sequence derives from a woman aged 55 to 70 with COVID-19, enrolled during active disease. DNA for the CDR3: TGTGCCAGCAGCCAAGACGGGACAGCCATCAACACTGAAGCTTTCTTT. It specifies CASSQDGTAINTEAFF.